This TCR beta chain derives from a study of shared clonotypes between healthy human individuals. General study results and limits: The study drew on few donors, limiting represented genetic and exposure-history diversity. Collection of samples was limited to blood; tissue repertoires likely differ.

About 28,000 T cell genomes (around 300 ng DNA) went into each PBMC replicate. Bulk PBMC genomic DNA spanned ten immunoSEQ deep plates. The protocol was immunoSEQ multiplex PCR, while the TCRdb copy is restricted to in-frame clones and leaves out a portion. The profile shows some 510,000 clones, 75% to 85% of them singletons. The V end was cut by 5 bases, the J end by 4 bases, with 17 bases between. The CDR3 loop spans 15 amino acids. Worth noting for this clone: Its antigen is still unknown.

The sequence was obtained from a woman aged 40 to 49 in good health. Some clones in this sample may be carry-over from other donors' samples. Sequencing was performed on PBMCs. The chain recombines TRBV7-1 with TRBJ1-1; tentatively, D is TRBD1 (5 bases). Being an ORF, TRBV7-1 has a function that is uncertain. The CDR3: CASSPRDGRPTEAFF. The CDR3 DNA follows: TGTGCCAGCAGCCCGCGGGACGGCCGACCCACTGAAGCTTTCTTT.